This T cell receptor beta chain derives from a study of OX40 agonist ivuxolimab in advanced cancers. Study as a whole: Six ivuxolimab dose levels, 0.01 to 10 mg/kg, were given intravenously every 2 weeks.

Findings and limits, study-wide: The study observed clonal expansion of CD4+ and CD8+ blood T cells by week 6 at 0.1 to 3.0 mg/kg. Normalized T-cell clonal expansion was also low in some nonresponders.

The CDR3 runs 18 residues. Repertoires were generated with immunoSEQ multiplex PCR, while TCRdb's copy carries only in-frame clones and drops some. The data hold under 70,000 clones, with 80% to 90% observed a single time. At baseline, cycle 4 day 1, and cycle 7 day 1, blood was sampled. Points on this clone: What it recognizes is unknown.

The sequencing used CD4+ or CD8+ T cells sorted from blood, collected in a trial of the OX40 agonist ivuxolimab. The origin of this receptor is an adult with an advanced solid tumor such as melanoma, head and neck, liver or kidney cancer. V and J are TRBV7-5 and TRBJ2-3; TRBD2 is the table's D call and was not checked against the DNA. TRBV7-5 has pseudogene status. This CDR3 is CVRSLKGWTSGSTDTQYF. Written as DNA, the CDR3 is TGTGTCAGAAGCTTAAAGGGATGGACTAGCGGAAGCACAGATACGCAGTATTTT.